These 10 T cell receptor beta chains were sequenced from one sample in a study of regulatory T cells in long-lasting Graves disease. Time point reported: newly diagnosed GD, antithyroid drugs for less than 3 months. The authors made the TCR library using RNA they extracted from PBMCs. iRepertoire HTBI primers and Arm-PCR of CDR3 regions built TCR beta libraries. TCRdb analysed the multiplex PCR reads with MiXCR anew, one entry per CDR3 protein. This repertoire shows hundreds of thousands of distinct CDR3 sequences, approximately 12% found once; its top ten account for over 7.5%. This sample was shared with a second study, whose subject was T cells in Graves' hyperthyroidism and ophthalmopathy.

This specimen was peripheral blood mononuclear cells (PBMCs), taken at new diagnosis, from a patient treated with antithyroid drugs. The receptors derive from a young man with Graves disease.

The rearrangement joins TRBV5-1 to TRBJ2-7, with 11 bases aligning to TRBD1. V gave up 5 bases and J gave up 6 bases; unmatched junction bases: 13. Germline CDR1 SGHRS, CDR2 YFSETQ. The CDR3 is 16 residues long. CDR3 protein: CASSSRPGQGAGEQYF. In nucleotides, the CDR3 is TGCGCCAGCAGTTCGCGGCCAGGACAGGGGGCAGGCGAGCAGTACTTC.

This clonotype was observed many times. The rearrangement uses TRBV5-1 and TRBJ2-1, with 10 bases fitting TRBD2. CDR3 length: 16 residues. Trimming took 1 base from V and 5 from J; bases not matched to a gene: 6. Germline CDR1 reads SGHRS; CDR2 reads YFSETQ. CDR3 sequence: CASSLSGGDTNNEQFF. In nucleotides, the CDR3 is TGCGCCAGCAGCTTGAGCGGGGGGGACACGAACAATGAGCAGTTCTTC.

This clonotype appeared a few times. V usage is TRBV5-4 and J usage is TRBJ1-4; no definite D call. The CDR3 length is 14 residues. The V gene lost 2 bases and the J gene lost 5 bases, with 10 bases spanning the gap. The germline V gene has CDR1 SGHNT and CDR2 YYREEE (reference sequence). The CDR3 DNA follows: TGTGCCAGCAGCTTTGACGGACCGAATGAAAAACTGTTTTTT. It yields the protein CASSFDGPNEKLFF.

This clonotype was counted a few times. The chain couples TRBV3-1 to TRBJ2-1; 9 bases are a match to TRBD2. Germline assignment: CDR1 LGHDT and CDR2 YNNKEL (reference sequence). V was clipped by 0 bases and J by 4 bases; unmatched bases: 16. The CDR3 covers 20 residues. CDR3 sequence (DNA): TGTGCCAGCAGCCAAGAATTGGGGATTGCTAGCGGGATGGGGTACAATGAGCAGTTCTTC. It yields the protein CASSQELGIASGMGYNEQFF.

This clonotype has ten or more counts. The chain is built from TRBV2 and TRBJ2-7; 8 bases align to TRBD2. The CDR3 loop spans 18 amino acids. V shed 10 bases and J 0 bases; nucleotides not matched to a gene: 20. The germline V gene encodes CDR1 SNHLY and CDR2 FYNNEI. This CDR3 reads CATSGGDRGVTPSYEQYF. The CDR3 nucleotides read TGTGCCACCAGCGGGGGAGATAGGGGCGTCACCCCCTCCTACGAGCAGTACTTC. Full variable domain (outside the CDR3, taken from reference TRBV2 and TRBJ2-7): EPEVTQTPSHQVTQMGQEVILRCVPISNHLYFYWYRQILGQKVEFLVSFYNNEISEKSEIFDDQFSVERPDGSNFTLKIRSTKLEDSAMYFCATSGGDRGVTPSYEQYFGPGTRLTVT.

This clonotype was found many times. The chain links TRBV11-2 to TRBJ1-1; D uncertain. Germline V CDR1 and CDR2: SGHAT, FQNNGV. The CDR3 sequence is 14 residues long. Trimming removed 2 bases at V and 5 bases at J, with 12 bases between. Here the CDR3 DNA reads TGTGCCAGCAGCTTAAGTACTATTCAAACTGAAGCTTTCTTT. Translated, it gives CASSLSTIQTEAFF.

This clonotype was seen a few times. V gene TRBV20-1 combines with J gene TRBJ2-4, with 11 bases matching TRBD1. The CDR3 runs to 16 residues. The germline V gene encodes CDR1 DFQATT and CDR2 SNEGSKA (reference sequence). With 6 bases clipped from V and 0 bases from J, the junction kept 7 bases outside the gene matches. The DNA of the CDR3 is TGCAGTGCCAGGACAGGGGGCTACGGAGCCAAAAACATTCAGTACTTC. Translation: CSARTGGYGAKNIQYF.

This sequence joins TRBV6-4 and TRBJ1-1; D may be TRBD1 (5 bases). The length of the CDR3 is 13 residues. V was trimmed by 6 bases and J by 5 bases, leaving 13 bases between them. Germline V gene data show CDR1 as MRHNA and CDR2 as SNTAGT. CDR3 nucleotides: TGTGCCAGCAGCGTTCAGTGGGGGACTGAAGCTTTCTTT. Amino acids: CASSVQWGTEAFF.

This clonotype was picked up many times. This sequence joins TRBV25-1 and TRBJ2-1; a weak D match, TRBD1 (5 bases). Germline CDR1 reads MGHDK; CDR2 reads SYGVNS. Between the trimmed V and J ends, which lost 1 base and 0 bases, there was a span of 13 bases. The CDR3 is 17 residues long. The CDR3 DNA follows: TGTGCCAGCAGTGAATCTACAGGCCGGAGCTCCTACAATGAGCAGTTCTTC. Translated, it gives CASSESTGRSSYNEQFF.

This clonotype was detected many times. The J gene is TRBJ1-1, the V gene TRBV7-9; 12 bases agree with TRBD1. The germline V gene encodes CDR1 SEHNR and CDR2 FQNEAQ (reference sequence). The CDR3 spans 14 residues. Trimming at V came to 5 bases and at J to 11 bases, leaving 9 bases not matched to a gene. CDR3 loop: CASSLGTGGLFAFF. CDR3 DNA: TGTGCCAGCAGCCTAGGGACAGGGGGCTTGTTTGCTTTCTTT.